The entry below gives a single T cell receptor (beta chain) sequence along with its context. Germline V gene sequence: CDR1 SGHRS, CDR2 YFSETQ. V shed 3 bases and J shed 2 bases, with 20 bases lying between them. The CDR3 is made up of 17 amino acids. TCRdb itself ran the 5' RACE reads through MiXCR, one entry per CDR3 protein. The repertoire holds over 6,500 distinct CDR3 sequences, 50% to 55% seen once, with 3% to 3.5% in the top ten. This chain links TRBV5-1 with TRBJ1-2; possible D gene TRBD1, 6 bases. The sequence was obtained from a female donor with breast cancer. Sequenced material: naive CD4+ T cells sorted from a lymph node. Subset of the sample: naive CD4+ T cells, CD4+CD45RA+CD25-. CDR3 sequence: CASSWGLRPQANYGYTF. The CDR3 DNA sequence: TGCGCCAGCAGCTGGGGGCTCAGACCCCAGGCGAACTATGGCTACACCTTC.